A single sample is the source of the 10 T cell receptor beta chains below, sequenced in a study of blood T cell repertoires in COVID-19. Libraries were prepared by immunoSEQ multiplex PCR; TCRdb keeps only in-frame clonotypes and omits some of them. The table shows roughly 56,000 clones, with around nine tenths occurring only once. The sequencing input was peripheral blood. These TCRs come from a man aged 50 to 60 with active COVID-19.

This clone was picked up one time. This chain joins TRBV11-2 and TRBJ2-7; 8 nucleotides line up with TRBD2. This CDR3 spans 15 amino acids. Germline loops: CDR1 SGHAT, CDR2 FQNNGV. Unmatched junction bases numbered 10, after V lost 4 bases and J lost 5 bases. The CDR3 loop reads CASSSWTSTFDEQYF. In DNA, the CDR3 is TGTGCCAGCAGCTCCTGGACTAGCACATTCGACGAGCAGTACTTC.

CDR3 residues: CASSPSVSGVGGYEQYF. In nucleotides, the CDR3 is TGTGCCAGCAGCCCCTCCGTTTCGGGGGTGGGAGGCTACGAGCAGTACTTC. V gene TRBV4-2 combines with J gene TRBJ2-7; a possible D gene is TRBD2 (6 bases). The V end lost 4 bases, the J end lost 3 bases, and 22 bases lay between the germline ends. This CDR3 is built from 17 residues. Germline V gives CDR1 LGHNA, CDR2 YNFKEQ.

The CDR3 DNA follows: TGTGCCATCAGTTCAGGGGGGAACTATGGCTACACCTTC. Its translation: CAISSGGNYGYTF. V is TRBV10-3 and J is TRBJ1-2, with 7 bases matching TRBD1. The CDR3 has 13 amino acids. Germline assignment: CDR1 ENHRY and CDR2 SYGVKD. V gave up 5 bases and J gave up 2 bases; unmatched junction bases: 2.

The V gene is TRBV19, the J gene TRBJ1-6; D remains unclear. The germline gives CDR1 LNHDA, CDR2 SQIVND (reference sequence). The CDR3 is made up of 15 amino acids. Trimming pared 6 bases from V and 8 bases from J, leaving 17 bases between. The CDR3 DNA reads TGTGCCAGTAGCCCCGGGGTAGGTGGAGATTCACCCCTCCACTTT. Its protein is CASSPGVGGDSPLHF.

The chain joins TRBV7-9 to TRBJ2-3, with a possible D match to TRBD2 (6 bases). Germline V gene data show CDR1 as SEHNR and CDR2 as FQNEAQ (reference sequence). CDR3 size: 14 residues. The germline V and J ends were trimmed by 6 bases and 9 bases, with 19 bases remaining between them. The CDR3 is CASRQKTPSGTQYF. CDR3 nucleotide sequence: TGTGCCAGCAGACAGAAAACCCCAAGCGGGACGCAGTATTTT.

The chain is built from TRBV29-1 and TRBJ2-1, with 10 positions matching TRBD2. After removal of 4 bases from V and 4 bases from J, the junction contained 16 bases not matched to a gene. This CDR3 is built from 18 residues. Germline lookup yields CDR1 SQVTM and CDR2 ANQGSEA. CDR3 bases: TGCAGCGTTGTCGGCCCAGCGGGGGGGGCCGAAAAATACAATGAGCAGTTCTTC. Protein: CSVVGPAGGAEKYNEQFF.

The chain links TRBV6-5 to TRBJ1-1; no clear D gene. Germline V gene sequence: CDR1 MNHEY, CDR2 SVGAGI. V was trimmed by 5 bases and J by 3 bases, leaving 16 bases between them. CDR3 size: 15 residues. CDR3 in amino acids: CASSPSRSSHTEAFF. In nucleotides, the CDR3 is TGTGCCAGCAGTCCCTCGCGGAGCAGCCACACTGAAGCTTTCTTT.

The V gene is TRBV25-1, the J gene TRBJ2-1, with TRBD1 matching over 9 bases. The CDR3 has 14 amino acids. CDR1 is MGHDK, CDR2 SYGVNS, per germline. The trim removed 6 bases at V and 9 bases at J, leaving 9 bases unmatched. CDR3 nucleotides: TGTGCCAGCAGGGTGGACAGGGGTGGGGGTGAGCAGTTCTTC. It specifies CASRVDRGGGEQFF.

The chain joins TRBV30 to TRBJ1-4, with TRBD1 as a possible D gene (5 bases). This CDR3 comprises 11 residues. V was clipped by 0 bases and J by 10 bases, with 6 bases between them. Germline V CDR1 and CDR2: GTSNPN, SVGIG (reference sequence). The CDR3, as DNA: TGTGCCTGGAGTGTGGGGGGAAAACTGTTTTTT. It encodes CAWSVGGKLFF.

The chain employs TRBV2 and TRBJ1-1; tentatively, D is TRBD1 (5 bases). Germline CDR1 is SNHLY and CDR2 is FYNNEI. This CDR3 has 14 amino acids. V shed 4 bases and J shed 3 bases, with 12 bases lying between them. The CDR3 nucleotides are TGTGCCAGCAGTGTGCTGGGGCTGGACACTGAAGCTTTCTTT. This sequence encodes CASSVLGLDTEAFF.